This is a list of T cell receptor beta chains from one sample in a study of CD8 T cells in Susac syndrome. TCRdb recomputed calls from the immunoSEQ multiplex PCR reads with MiXCR, one row per CDR3 protein. This sample has about 430,000 distinct CDR3 sequences, with more than 80% found just once. The sample taken for sequencing was CD8+ T cells from PBMCs. The source is a human donor with multiple sclerosis. Each CDR3 is given with its conserved first and last residue.

CASSLSLWDLGFRELFF	TRBV28	TRBJ2-2
CASSRQGVETQYF	TRBV7-2	TRBJ2-5
CASSYLGPICHEDTQYF	TRBV3-1	TRBJ2-3
CASSLMPGRRRYEQYF	TRBV7-6	TRBJ2-7
CASSYGTGVYNEQFF	TRBV6-5	TRBJ2-1
CSVAGTSSPEAFF	TRBV29-1	TRBJ1-1
CASSRGIGVDQPQHF	TRBV2	TRBJ1-5
CASSVTHTNYGYTF	TRBV19	TRBJ1-2
CASSIDGLDRYGYEQYF	TRBV19	TRBJ2-7
CASSYGGGQIYGYTF	TRBV28	TRBJ1-2
CASSLVAVQRNTEAFF	TRBV11-2	TRBJ1-1
CASSLRGVSTDTQYF	TRBV5-1	TRBJ2-3
CSVLTSLNYEQYF	TRBV29-1	TRBJ2-7
CASSYSVRSNTGELFF	TRBV6-5	TRBJ2-2
CSVEDLGGRATPNEQFF	TRBV29-1	TRBJ2-1
CASSLERTSYEQYF	TRBV4-1	TRBJ2-7
CSVATGFTEAFF	TRBV29-1	TRBJ1-1
CASRTNAGGQNF	TRBV27	TRBJ1-1
CASSLRGAQDNSPLHF	TRBV3-1	TRBJ1-6
CASHAGTSDNEQYF	TRBV27	TRBJ2-7
CASTPLSGELFF	TRBV5-4	TRBJ2-2
CASGWGGVYGHTF	TRBV6-5	TRBJ1-2
CASSSPQGLASHGEQYF	TRBV12-3/TRBV12-4	TRBJ2-7
CAWSRGRGRAEAFF	TRBV30	TRBJ1-1
CASSYGTTNTEAFF	TRBV27	TRBJ1-1
CASSLGDYLAGGSNEQFF	TRBV11-1	TRBJ2-1
CASSFVGFEQYF	TRBV27	TRBJ2-7
CASSLDQGGREKLFF	TRBV11-2	TRBJ1-4
CASGRSTYEQFF	TRBV28	TRBJ2-1
CASSQAGDFYNEQFF	TRBV4-1	TRBJ2-1
CASSILTGEHPNYGYTF	TRBV19	TRBJ1-2
CASSQEAGRINNEQFF	TRBV14	TRBJ2-1
CASSEAPGDYNEQFF	TRBV6-1	TRBJ2-1
CASIELQGGNTEAFF	TRBV9	TRBJ1-1
CASSVFISGAHEAFF	TRBV9	TRBJ1-1
CSVEEAGSSYEQYF	TRBV29-1	TRBJ2-7
CASSFILAGNEQFF	TRBV2	TRBJ2-1
CASSFGGLGNEQYF	TRBV12-3/TRBV12-4	TRBJ2-7
CASSTRQKVTETQYF	TRBV11-2	TRBJ2-5
CASRLRTSGSETQYF	TRBV3-1	TRBJ2-5
CASRSGSANTGELFF	TRBV7-9	TRBJ2-2
CASSDGRETGELFF	TRBV6-1	TRBJ2-2
CASRRLGREQFF	TRBV28	TRBJ2-1
CASSGRGNNNEQFF	TRBV6-1	TRBJ2-1
CASSLDNRDYSSYEQYF	TRBV7-2	TRBJ2-7
CASSLKGGYEQYF	TRBV27	TRBJ2-7
CSAPRKSGGYTDTQYF	TRBV20-1	TRBJ2-3
CASSQEGTGGSRSYNEQFF	TRBV14	TRBJ2-1
CASLEQGIEQYF	TRBV2	TRBJ2-7
CASSQFTGGSYNEQFF	TRBV6-1	TRBJ2-1
CASSAGTGHTDTQYF	TRBV28	TRBJ2-3